Listed here is a single T cell receptor beta chain. The antigen remains unidentified. Trimming at V came to 3 bases and at J to 7 bases, leaving 8 bases not matched to a gene. The CDR3 totals 14 residues. In germline, CDR1 is MDHEN, CDR2 SYDVKM. The sample belongs to a study of cytomegalovirus exposure and HLA in healthy donors. The PCR employed 60 Vbeta primers together with 13 Jbeta primers. Here immunoSEQ multiplex PCR was the method, and the copy in TCRdb shows in-frame clones only, minus some. The sample has about 140,000 clones, roughly three fifths seen once. Whole-study findings and limits: It was confirmed in vitro that a few of the CMV-associated chains were specific for CMV antigens. The number of N-insertions in an Asian-associated ancestry cluster was reportedly below the approximately 700-donor mean in a later analysis. The authors later linked a missense DCLRE1C variant to TCR beta V- and J-gene trimming.

This TCR was sampled from a woman in her sixties in good health and CMV-seronegative. V gene TRBV28 combines with J gene TRBJ2-5, with TRBD1 identical over 7 bases. Sequenced: PBMCs. CDR3 sequence (DNA): TGTGCCAGCAGTTTTAAGGGGGCGGTTGGGACCCAGTACTTC. Amino acids: CASSFKGAVGTQYF.